This TCR beta chain originates from a study of human T cells and chemical hapten exposure (dated by TCRdb to the early 2020s). Broadly, across the study: For sensitization, 2% DPC in acetone was applied to a roughly 2 cm by roughly 2 cm area of upper inner arm skin. The mostly female patient cohort included alopecia areata with under or over 50% scalp involvement, alopecia totalis and alopecia universalis. Weekly therapeutic DPC doses were additionally applied to the scalp of patients throughout the approximately 24-week study period. Patient blood was sampled pre-sensitization (week 0) and at 2, 6 and about 24 weeks after DPC sensitization. Roughly 30 alopecia patients gave blood for TCR sequencing at one to four time points (pre-sensitization, 2, 6 and 24 weeks). The study tracked peripheral blood TCR repertoire changes in vivo during primary and secondary sensitization to the hapten diphenylcyclopropenone (DPC) in alopecia patients. Libraries were pooled for sequencing, and per-sample TCR yields varied mainly because of small differences in library volumes within the pool. Patch testing was performed on the upper back with Finn chambers containing 0.01% DPC, and the patch tests were scored after 6 days according to International Contact Dermatitis Research Group standards.

Library prep was done by RACE. The sequencing machine was a NextSeq 500. During library preparation, unique molecular identifiers were attached to individual cDNA molecules so that TCRs could be counted in a quantitative, reproducible way. Each blood RNA sample was used to sequence both TCR alpha and TCR beta chains. The original methods were these. Samples had a median of roughly 99,000 TCRs, with a range from roughly 20,000 to 700,000. The Decombinator software suite was used to annotate the V, J and CDR3 of the TCR reads. Every sample was subsampled to the same number of TCRs (28,000) for the PS versus PT1 abundance plots. TCRs were defined as expanded if absent before sensitization and observed at least eight times at the 2-week time point. TCRdb ran its own pipeline on the public reads, namely fastp trimming at Q25 and MiXCR clone calling, and kept in-frame beta chains. Each CDR3 protein appears once, grouped with its most common genes and DNA. None of the V and J calls come from the authors' own analysis; TCRdb made them. Recorded for this sample are about 70,000 distinct CDR3 sequences; about a tenth of them occurred a single time. The ten largest clones capture around 4.8% of the sample.

This clonotype was counted many times. Its target antigen remains unknown. Qualities for individual bases were not recorded, and no much larger clone is one base off. Per the germline V gene (reference sequence), SEHNR is the CDR1 and FQNEAQ is the CDR2. The germline ends are 20 bases apart after V is trimmed by 5 bases and J by 6 bases. The CDR3 sequence holds 16 residues, the cysteine and phenylalanine included. Only CDR3 DNA remains: 48 bases, in frame from the first base. Here is what the overall study found, with its caveats: The number of TCRs above 1 in 1000 frequency did not change with DPC sensitization; there was no evidence of global repertoire structure alterations. After repeated subsampling, changes were observed in the strength of the expansion versus patch-test correlation and in the threshold at which the correlation became significant. Expanded TCRs formed significantly more large CDR3 similarity clusters than pre-sensitization or healthy control sets, consistent with antigen-driven responses. Because all patients had alopecia, a presumed autoimmune disease, the immune response of the patients might differ from that of healthy individuals. Patch test score correlated positively with the number of PT1 expanded TCRs, reaching significance at thresholds 8, 16 and 32 but not at 4.

In the paper's terms, the time point label means: pre-sensitization, week 0. The treatment or condition tag for this specimen amounts to: therapeutic diphenylcyclopropenone sensitization with weekly scalp DPC. Blood at each patch-test visit was drawn before the patch test was applied. To be eligible, patients had to be aged 18 to 70, diagnosed with alopecia and judged suitable for DPC therapy, while pregnant patients were excluded. Total RNA was isolated from unfractionated whole blood collected in Tempus Blood RNA tubes. The receptor chain draws on TRBV7-9 and TRBJ2-1; the D region possibly corresponds to TRBD2 (6 bases align). The sequence was collected from a woman aged 45-65 years with alopecia areata. Some clones in this sample may be carry-over from other donors' samples. The sample in question was whole blood, obtained in connection with sensitization to the hapten diphenylcyclopropenone (DPC). The DNA sequence is given as TGTGCCAGCAGCCCCCGGGGGATAGCATTGGTCAATGAGCAGTTCTTC. Its protein is CASSPRGIALVNEQFF.